A selection of T cell receptor beta chains follows, all from one sample in a study of cytotoxic CD8 clonotypes in ibrutinib-treated CLL. The protocol was immunoSEQ multiplex PCR, while the TCRdb copy is restricted to in-frame clones and leaves out a portion. The profile shows around 92,000 clones, 75% to 80% of them singletons. The material was PBMCs, obtained after 24 months of ibrutinib treatment. Receptor source: a human donor with chronic lymphocytic leukemia. The conserved cysteine and the conserved F or W are not part of the CDR3 here.

v_gene: TRBV2; j_gene: TRBJ1-5; CDR3aa: ASSEVGVNQPQH
v_gene: TRBV5-1; j_gene: TRBJ2-4; CDR3aa: ASSWNPGLAGNGKNIQY
v_gene: TRBV9; j_gene: TRBJ2-5; CDR3aa: ASSVAGGIVETQY
v_gene: TRBV21-1; j_gene: TRBJ2-1; CDR3aa: ASSKVGSGRAGRYNEQF
v_gene: TRBV5-1; j_gene: TRBJ2-2; CDR3aa: ASRRAGGGTGELF
v_gene: TRBV7-2; j_gene: TRBJ2-1; CDR3aa: ASSLPPYEQF
v_gene: TRBV28; j_gene: TRBJ1-2; CDR3aa: ASSPPGTGQGYT
v_gene: TRBV5-6; j_gene: TRBJ1-1; CDR3aa: ASSLGFAEAF
v_gene: TRBV4-3; j_gene: TRBJ1-1; CDR3aa: ASSQSKGAGNTEAF
v_gene: TRBV13; j_gene: TRBJ2-7; CDR3aa: ASSHPGESGGYEQY
v_gene: TRBV5-4; j_gene: TRBJ2-5; CDR3aa: ASGEGMSVQETQY
v_gene: TRBV18; j_gene: TRBJ2-3; CDR3aa: ASSPSVAQRGLPSDTQY
v_gene: TRBV28; j_gene: TRBJ2-2; CDR3aa: ASSIAGTPNTGELF
v_gene: TRBV7-2; j_gene: TRBJ2-1; CDR3aa: ASLNRDSPNEQF
v_gene: TRBV12-5; j_gene: TRBJ2-1; CDR3aa: ASVLNYNEQF
v_gene: TRBV9; j_gene: TRBJ2-1; CDR3aa: ASSSNYRYNEQF
v_gene: TRBV9; j_gene: TRBJ1-2; CDR3aa: ASSLGQTRSYGYT
v_gene: TRBV2; j_gene: TRBJ1-5; CDR3aa: ASTRGTSQPQH
v_gene: TRBV9; j_gene: TRBJ2-3; CDR3aa: ASSVGGDTQY
v_gene: TRBV19; j_gene: TRBJ1-2; CDR3aa: ASSIPGYGYT
v_gene: TRBV6-5; j_gene: TRBJ2-1; CDR3aa: ASSYPGPGNEQF
v_gene: TRBV5-4; j_gene: TRBJ1-2; CDR3aa: ASSLGSNYGYT
v_gene: TRBV7-2; j_gene: TRBJ2-3; CDR3aa: ASSMRVLDTQY
v_gene: TRBV18; j_gene: TRBJ2-7; CDR3aa: ASSPPASEYEQY
v_gene: TRBV7-9; j_gene: TRBJ1-1; CDR3aa: ASSSVGQNTEAF
v_gene: TRBV6-1; j_gene: TRBJ2-5; CDR3aa: ASRVTGTGTQY
v_gene: TRBV27; j_gene: TRBJ2-2; CDR3aa: ATSVTSGPTGELF
v_gene: TRBV28; j_gene: TRBJ1-5; CDR3aa: ASSLSGQGYSNQPQH
v_gene: TRBV6-5; j_gene: TRBJ1-2; CDR3aa: ASSSREQGRHGYT
v_gene: TRBV19; j_gene: TRBJ1-1; CDR3aa: ASSSDRADTEAF
v_gene: TRBV5-1; j_gene: TRBJ2-7; CDR3aa: ASSPHPGQTYEQY
v_gene: TRBV28; j_gene: TRBJ2-7; CDR3aa: ASRPSGETYEQY
v_gene: TRBV27; j_gene: TRBJ1-2; CDR3aa: ASSLARNYGYT
v_gene: TRBV7-9; j_gene: TRBJ2-2; CDR3aa: ASSYGREGRTGELF
v_gene: TRBV14; j_gene: TRBJ1-6; CDR3aa: ASSQQDATLH
v_gene: TRBV5-4; j_gene: TRBJ2-1; CDR3aa: ASSQRSGSGEQF
v_gene: TRBV7-9; j_gene: TRBJ1-4; CDR3aa: ASSLAQGIEKLF
v_gene: TRBV29-1; j_gene: TRBJ2-5; CDR3aa: SVEGNQETQY
v_gene: TRBV6-6; j_gene: TRBJ1-4; CDR3aa: ACSDRTRGSLTKLF
v_gene: TRBV5-1; j_gene: TRBJ1-1; CDR3aa: ASSVTGTRGNTEAF
v_gene: TRBV15; j_gene: TRBJ2-5; CDR3aa: ATSRGTEKTVETQY